This note documents a single TCR beta chain sequence. No antigen is known for it. Qualities for individual bases were not recorded, and no much larger clone is one base off. This record comes from a study of OX40 agonist ivuxolimab in advanced cancers. A note on the overall study: Ivuxolimab, which targeted the costimulatory receptor OX40 (CD134), was an agonistic, fully human IgG2 monoclonal antibody. Intravenous ivuxolimab was administered to patients every 2 weeks at six dose levels: 0.01, 0.1, 0.3, 1.5, 3 and 10 mg/kg. Of the 50 to 55 dose-escalation patients, hepatocellular carcinoma was present in around 20, melanoma in around 15, renal cell carcinoma in 9 and head and neck cancer in 9. The dose-escalation cohort was about 86% male with a mean age of approximately 60 years, ranging from about 23 to 85. Patients were allowed to have had prior anti-PD-1, anti-PD-L1 or anti-CTLA-4 therapy, and more than 35% of the dose-escalation patients had been treated with checkpoint inhibitors. Partial responses occurred in three dose-escalation patients, of whom one had hepatocellular carcinoma and two had cutaneous melanoma. Peripheral TCRbeta sequencing aimed to test whether ivuxolimab altered TCR sequence diversity and caused clonal T-cell expansion. The paper covers the monotherapy dose-escalation part of the phase I ivuxolimab trial, which included N ≈ 50 patients. The research as a whole found: After ivuxolimab, CD8+ T cells had more expanded clones than CD4+ T cells on average. Low levels of normalized T-cell clonal expansion were also seen in some patients who did not respond. Partial responders in the 0.1-3.0 mg/kg groups had among the lowest normalized peripheral clonal expansion, especially among CD8+ T cells. At doses of 0.1 to 3.0 mg/kg, clonal expansion of both CD4+ and CD8+ T cells in blood was seen between baseline and week 6. Antigen specificity was not determined for the clonally expanded peripheral T cells.

From the cysteine up to the phenylalanine, the CDR3 has a length of 13 residues. The DNA shown is the 39-base CDR3, in frame from base 1. For this chain, trimming is 6 bases at the V end and 5 bases at the J end, and the number of junction bases without a gene match is 3. CDR1 is given as MDHEN and CDR2 as SYDVKM, both from the germline V gene. Patients with a history of autoimmune disease or receiving systemic immunosuppression were excluded from the trial. Peripheral blood for TCR sequencing was drawn from every dose cohort at baseline, at cycle 4 day 1 and at cycle 7 day 1. Samples came from an open-label, multicenter, first-in-human phase I dose-escalation trial of ivuxolimab. Adults with locally advanced or metastatic head and neck squamous cell, hepatocellular, melanoma or renal cell carcinoma were enrolled in the trial. Before TCR sequencing, CD4+ T cells and CD8+ T cells from peripheral blood were sorted into separate populations.

For sequencing of the TCRbeta CDR3 region, genomic DNA was extracted from the sorted cells. The immunoSEQ Assay was used to sequence the TCRbeta CDR3 regions. TCRdb obtained this table from immuneACCESS and retained in-frame rearrangements with V and J assigned. These tables miss some clones; where compared with another copy, unresolved V genes account for less than half of the shortfall, and the remainder is unexplained. The sample table holds over 5,000 clones, of which about three quarters were seen once. Around 25% of the sample rests with the top ten. This clonotype was obtained from an adult with an advanced solid tumor such as melanoma, head and neck, liver or kidney cancer. The chain couples TRBV28 to TRBJ2-2, with 7 central nucleotides matching TRBD1. This specimen consisted of CD4+ or CD8+ T cells sorted from blood, obtained in a trial of the OX40 agonist ivuxolimab. CDR3 sequence: CASSSGGTGELFF. DNA sequence: TGTGCCAGCAGCTCAGGGGGAACCGGGGAGCTGTTTTTT.